This T cell receptor (beta chain) comes out of a study of graft-versus-host responses after intestinal transplantation. Overall study context: Tacrolimus plus steroids were given to all recipients for roughly three years, preceded by anti-thymocyte globulin induction.

The protocol was immunoSEQ multiplex PCR, while the TCRdb copy is restricted to in-frame clones and leaves out a portion. The sample records some 130,000 clones, about 93% being singletons. Comment on this clone: Its target is not known.

CDR1 and CDR2 (germline): LGHNA, YNFKEQ. The CDR3 runs to 14 residues. The V gene lost 1 base and the J gene lost 4 bases, with 11 bases spanning the gap. Whole-study results and caveats: Early post-transplant falls in HvG clones accompanied the peak levels of circulating GvH clones. Marrow from the recipient contained GvH clones, some of which had appeared first in ileum or blood.

This TCR came from a human donor who received an intestinal transplant. This chain uses TRBV4-2 with TRBJ2-7; D gene unclear. The sample consisted of unstimulated CD4+ T cells sorted from spleen or lymph node cells, taken before intestinal transplant. Here the CDR3 DNA reads TGTGCCAGCAGCCAAGGCCAACCCGTTTACGAGCAGTACTTC. This gives the protein CASSQGQPVYEQYF.